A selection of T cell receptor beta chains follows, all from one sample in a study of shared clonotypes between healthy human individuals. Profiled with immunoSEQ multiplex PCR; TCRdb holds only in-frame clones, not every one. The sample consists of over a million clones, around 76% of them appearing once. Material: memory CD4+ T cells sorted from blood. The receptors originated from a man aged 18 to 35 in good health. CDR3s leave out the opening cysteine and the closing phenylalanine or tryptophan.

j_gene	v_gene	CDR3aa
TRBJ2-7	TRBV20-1	SPQQGNEQY
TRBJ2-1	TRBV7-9	ASSVTSGRYNEQF
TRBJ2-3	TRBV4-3	ASSQTQLGTDTQY
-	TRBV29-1	SVDSIRAGSDEQY
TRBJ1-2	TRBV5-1	ASSLFQSNYGYT
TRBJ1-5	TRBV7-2	ASSWAGNNQPQH
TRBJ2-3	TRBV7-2	ASSLGSGGVTDTQY
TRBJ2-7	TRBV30	AWSIQGYEQY
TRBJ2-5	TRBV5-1	ASRPGTGGWETQY
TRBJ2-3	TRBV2	ASNRFAGETDTQY
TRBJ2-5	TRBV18	ASSPLLGETQY
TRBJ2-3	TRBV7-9	ASSEAGGTQY
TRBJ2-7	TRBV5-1	ASSFSANEQY
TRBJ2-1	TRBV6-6	ASSLRDRASYEQF
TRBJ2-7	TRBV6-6	ASIAGQRGYEQY
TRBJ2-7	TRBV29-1	SVRQGTYEQY
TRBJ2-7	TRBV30	AWTLGRYSGGEFYEQY
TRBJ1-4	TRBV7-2	ASSGRGRFNEKLF
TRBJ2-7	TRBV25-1	ASSDLTRQGSLEQY
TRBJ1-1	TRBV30	AWSVRLNTEAF
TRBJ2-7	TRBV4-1	ASSQVGSGSGEQY
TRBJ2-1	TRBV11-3	ASSSRQSSYNEQF
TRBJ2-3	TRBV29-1	SVDRVDTQY
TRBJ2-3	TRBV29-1	SVGGENTQY